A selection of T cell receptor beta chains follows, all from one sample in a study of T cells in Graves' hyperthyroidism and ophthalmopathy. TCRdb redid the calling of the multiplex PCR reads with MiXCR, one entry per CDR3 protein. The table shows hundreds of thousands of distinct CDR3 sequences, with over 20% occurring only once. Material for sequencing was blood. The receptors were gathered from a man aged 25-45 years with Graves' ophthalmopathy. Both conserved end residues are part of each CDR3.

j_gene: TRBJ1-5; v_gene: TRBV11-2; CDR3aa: CASSLEGGGGQPQHF
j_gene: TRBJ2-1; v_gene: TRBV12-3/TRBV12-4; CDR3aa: CASSPILAGGKNEQFF
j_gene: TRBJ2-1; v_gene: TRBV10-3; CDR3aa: CAISEGQDEQFF
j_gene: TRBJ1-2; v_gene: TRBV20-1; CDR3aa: CSALDRVTGYTF
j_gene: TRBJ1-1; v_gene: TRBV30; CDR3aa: CAWSREIGTEAFF
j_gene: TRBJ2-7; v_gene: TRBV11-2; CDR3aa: CASSLVAGESEQYF
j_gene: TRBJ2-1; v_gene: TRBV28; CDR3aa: CTSSFRNEQFF
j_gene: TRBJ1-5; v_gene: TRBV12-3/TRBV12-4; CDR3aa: CASSPQASGQPQHF
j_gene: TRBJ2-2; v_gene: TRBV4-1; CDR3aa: CASSQQPGKAAGELFF
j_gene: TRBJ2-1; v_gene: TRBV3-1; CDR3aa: CASGQGPTKNNEQFF
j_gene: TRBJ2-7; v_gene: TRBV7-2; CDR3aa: CASSLGSAGGNNEQYF
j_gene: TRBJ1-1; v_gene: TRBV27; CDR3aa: CASTGGTFGEAFF
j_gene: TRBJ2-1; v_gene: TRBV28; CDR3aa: CASSRSGGVNEQFF
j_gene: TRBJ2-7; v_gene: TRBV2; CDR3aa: CASSTRLEQYF
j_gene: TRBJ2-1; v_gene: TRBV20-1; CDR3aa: CSAPRQGEQFF
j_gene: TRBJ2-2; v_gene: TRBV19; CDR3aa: CASKGQGGTGELFF
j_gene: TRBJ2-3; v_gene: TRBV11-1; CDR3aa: CASSLGLAGGGTDTQYF
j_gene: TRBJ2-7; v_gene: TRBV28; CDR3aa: CASILAGQSYEQYF
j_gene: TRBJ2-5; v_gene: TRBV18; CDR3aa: CASSPGQGAKTQYF
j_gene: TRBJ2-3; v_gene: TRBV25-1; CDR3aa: CASSQYRLPDTQYF
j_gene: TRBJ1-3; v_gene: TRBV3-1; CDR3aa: CASIQGFPSSGNTIYF
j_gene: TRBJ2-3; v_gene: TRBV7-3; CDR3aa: CASSHSGLTDTQYF
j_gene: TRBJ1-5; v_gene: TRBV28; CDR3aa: CASSLYGGNSNQPQHF
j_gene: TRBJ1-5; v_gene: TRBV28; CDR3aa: CASSQTLGAVFNQPQHF
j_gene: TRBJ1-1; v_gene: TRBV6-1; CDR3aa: CASSGRTGGTEAFF
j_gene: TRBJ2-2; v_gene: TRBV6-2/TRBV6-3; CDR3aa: CASSDTSIDTGELFF
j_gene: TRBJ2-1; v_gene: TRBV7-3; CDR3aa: CASSLEGGISYNEQFF
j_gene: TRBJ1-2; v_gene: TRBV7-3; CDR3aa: CASSLRPGRGLEGYTF
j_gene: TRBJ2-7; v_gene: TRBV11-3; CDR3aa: CASSLGRNHEQYF
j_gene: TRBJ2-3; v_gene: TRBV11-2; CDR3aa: CASSSPRWATDTQYF
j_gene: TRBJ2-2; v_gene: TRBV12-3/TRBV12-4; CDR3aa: CASRLRGPTNTGELFF
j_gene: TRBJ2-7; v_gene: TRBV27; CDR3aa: CASSLEVGNEQYF
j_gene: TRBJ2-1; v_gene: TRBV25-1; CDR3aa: CATNRLAERDEQFF
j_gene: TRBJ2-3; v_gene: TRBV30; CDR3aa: CAWTRRPDTQYF
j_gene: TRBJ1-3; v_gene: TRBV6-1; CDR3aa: CASTRTGYQDGNTIYF
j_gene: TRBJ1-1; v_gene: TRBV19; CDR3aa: CAIAVNTEAFF
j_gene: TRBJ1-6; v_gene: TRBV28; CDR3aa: CASQQTFTLHF
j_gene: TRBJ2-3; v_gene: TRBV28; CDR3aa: CASSLADTQYF
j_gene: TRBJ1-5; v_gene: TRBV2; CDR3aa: CASAGQADNQPQHF
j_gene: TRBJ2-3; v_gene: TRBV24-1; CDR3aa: CATGGFTDTQYF
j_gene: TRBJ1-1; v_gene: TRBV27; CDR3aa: CASSLSSRRDTEAFF
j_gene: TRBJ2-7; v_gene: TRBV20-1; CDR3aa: CSASTSGTYEQYF
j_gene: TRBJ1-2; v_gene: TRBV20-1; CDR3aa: CSARDDSYGYTF
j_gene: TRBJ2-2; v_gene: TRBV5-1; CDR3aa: CASSPTPLNSYTGELFF
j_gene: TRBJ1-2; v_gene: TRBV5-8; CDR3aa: CASSLAPVSGYTF
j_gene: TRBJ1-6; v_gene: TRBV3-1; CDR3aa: CASRRGSRNSPLHF
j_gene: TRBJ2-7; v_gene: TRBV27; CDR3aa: CASSFPPFLVQYF
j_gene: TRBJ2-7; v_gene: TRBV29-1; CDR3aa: CSVGKGTGEQYF
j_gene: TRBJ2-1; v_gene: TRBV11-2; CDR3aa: CASSPPINEQFF
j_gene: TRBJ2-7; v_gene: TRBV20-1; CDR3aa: CSARDPGGRSSYEQYF
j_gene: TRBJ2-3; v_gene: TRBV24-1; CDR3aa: CATSDLQLAGGTQYF
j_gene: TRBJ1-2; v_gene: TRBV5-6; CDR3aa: CASSLLAWTDLYGYTF
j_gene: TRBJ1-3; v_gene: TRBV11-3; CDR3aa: CASSSRALSGNTIYF
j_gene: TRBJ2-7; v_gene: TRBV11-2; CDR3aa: CASSPGDYSYEQYF
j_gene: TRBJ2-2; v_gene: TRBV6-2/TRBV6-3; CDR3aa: CASSLGPGQGNTGELFF